The 24 T cell receptor beta chains below all came from one sample that was sequenced in a study of OX40 agonist ivuxolimab in advanced cancers. TCRdb's copy holds only in-frame clones and misses some; the assay was immunoSEQ multiplex PCR. Of 100,000 to 150,000 clones detected, 90% appear once; the ten largest clones hold roughly 0.99%. The sequences come from CD4+ or CD8+ T cells sorted from blood, collected in a trial of the OX40 agonist ivuxolimab. The receptors here all came from an adult with an advanced solid tumor such as melanoma, head and neck, liver or kidney cancer.

V gene TRBV6-5 combines with J gene TRBJ2-6; 7 nucleotides match TRBD1. V gave up 7 bases and J gave up 2 bases; unmatched junction bases: 5. Germline CDR1 MNHEY, CDR2 SVGAGI. This CDR3 has 15 residues. DNA for the CDR3: TGTGCCAGCAATAAGGGGGCGCCTGGGGCCAACGTCCTGACTTTC. It translates to CASNKGAPGANVLTF.

Turning to this clone: This sample also contains other DNA sequences that code for the same CDR3. The rearrangement links TRBV28 to TRBJ1-1; D unclear. V shed 8 bases and J shed 1 base, with 5 bases lying between them. In germline, CDR1 is MDHEN, CDR2 SYDVKM. CDR3 length equals 11 residues. The CDR3 is CASGANTEAFF. DNA of the CDR3: TGTGCCAGCGGCGCGAACACTGAAGCTTTCTTT.

The V gene is TRBV29-1, the J gene TRBJ2-7; possibly TRBD1 or TRBD2 for D (5 bases each). Germline lookup yields CDR1 SQVTM and CDR2 ANQGSEA. This CDR3 is 14 amino acids long. Trimming left V 6 bases short and J 3 bases short, with 18 bases between. CDR3: CSVTKHGTGYEQYF. As DNA, the CDR3 is TGCAGCGTAACCAAACACGGGACGGGCTACGAGCAGTACTTC.

J is TRBJ2-3 and V is TRBV7-6; D may match TRBD1 or TRBD2 (5 bases each). Germline CDR1 SGHVS, CDR2 FNYEAQ. The CDR3 extends over 15 amino acids. The V end was cut by 3 bases, the J end by 1 base, with 11 bases between. The CDR3 reads CASSLNQGGTDTQYF. The DNA for the CDR3 is TGTGCCAGCAGCTTGAATCAGGGAGGCACAGATACGCAGTATTTT. Complete variable domain (other parts from reference TRBV7-6 and TRBJ2-3): GAGVSQSPRYKVTKRGQDVALRCDPISGHVSLYWYRQALGQGPEFLTYFNYEAQQDKSGLPNDRFSAERPEGSISTLTIQRTEQRDSAMYRCASSLNQGGTDTQYFGPGTRLTVL.

The genes are TRBV6-4 and TRBJ2-3, with 13 nucleotides matching TRBD2. Germline-derived CDR1 and CDR2 are MRHNA and SNTAGT. The CDR3 consists of 18 residues. J lost 0 bases, V lost 4 bases, and 7 bases had no gene match. DNA for the CDR3: TGTGCCAGCAGTGTCACTAGCGGGAGGGTAGATAGCACAGATACGCAGTATTTT. Amino acid sequence: CASSVTSGRVDSTDTQYF.

The V gene is TRBV9, the J gene TRBJ1-1, with 7 bases matching TRBD1. This CDR3 contains 13 residues. Trimming removed 4 bases from V and 7 bases from J; junction bases left unmatched: 7. Germline V gene sequence: CDR1 SGDLS, CDR2 YYNGEE. CDR3 sequence: CASSITGAGEAFF. CDR3 nucleotide sequence: TGTGCCAGCAGCATAACAGGGGCGGGTGAAGCTTTCTTT. Together with reference TRBV9 and TRBJ1-1, the CDR3 gives the full variable domain: DSGVTQTPKHLITATGQRVTLRCSPRSGDLSVYWYQQSLDQGLQFLIQYYNGEERAKGNILERFSAQQFPDLHSELNLSSLELGDSALYFCASSITGAGEAFFGQGTRLTVV.

With respect to this clone: Other nucleotide sequences from this sample produce the same CDR3. J is TRBJ2-7 and V is TRBV6-6; D is uncertain. V dropped 0 bases and J dropped 4 bases, with 4 bases sitting between them. CDR1 and CDR2 from the germline V gene are MNHNY and SVGAGI (reference sequence). The CDR3 sequence is 12 residues long. The CDR3 loop is CASSYSTYEQYF. The CDR3 DNA reads TGTGCCAGCAGTTACTCGACTTACGAGCAGTACTTC.

The chain is built from TRBV15 and TRBJ2-7, with D perhaps TRBD1 (5 bases). Trimming shortened V by 3 bases and J by 5 bases, and 14 bases separated the two germline ends. There are 14 residues in the CDR3. The germline V gene encodes CDR1 LNHNV and CDR2 YYDKDF (reference sequence). This chain's CDR3 is CATSRRQSDHEQYF. The CDR3, as DNA: TGTGCCACCAGCAGGCGACAGAGTGACCACGAGCAGTACTTC.

The gene calls are TRBV5-1 and TRBJ2-7; 9 nucleotides align to TRBD1. J lost 5 bases, V lost 0 bases, and 12 bases had no gene match. The CDR3 has 17 amino acids. Germline-derived CDR1 and CDR2 are SGHRS and YFSETQ. The CDR3 nucleotides are TGCGCCAGCAGCTTGGCCAATTGGGGACAGGGACGAGACGAGCAGTACTTC. Translation gives CASSLANWGQGRDEQYF.

The rearrangement links TRBV27 to TRBJ2-1, with TRBD2 as a possible D gene (6 bases). Germline values: CDR1 MNHEY, CDR2 SMNVEV (reference sequence). The CDR3 has 15 residues. The V gene lost 7 bases and the J gene lost 7 bases, with 20 bases spanning the gap. The CDR3 sequence is CASTPSAGTTNEQFF. The CDR3 bases are TGTGCCAGCACCCCGTCCGCGGGAACTACAAATGAGCAGTTCTTC.

CDR3 DNA: TGTGCCAGCAGTGAAGCACCAGGGAGTACCGGGGAGCTGTTTTTT. As protein: CASSEAPGSTGELFF. The chain employs TRBV6-1 and TRBJ2-2; D may be TRBD1 or TRBD2 (5 bases each). The CDR3 is made up of 15 amino acids. Trimming removed 0 bases at V and 5 bases at J, with 10 bases between. Germline CDR1 reads MNHNS; CDR2 reads SASEGT.

V and J are TRBV5-1 and TRBJ1-4; possibly TRBD1 for D (6 bases). CDR1 is SGHRS and CDR2 is YFSETQ in the germline V gene. This CDR3 spans 15 amino acids. The germline V and J ends were trimmed by 1 base and 3 bases, with 10 bases remaining between them. The chain's CDR3 is CASSLMGAANEKLFF. The CDR3 DNA reads TGCGCCAGCAGCTTGATGGGGGCGGCTAATGAAAAACTGTTTTTT.

V is TRBV6-1 and J is TRBJ1-1; 7 bases map to TRBD1. The CDR3 loop spans 18 amino acids. Trimming took 1 base from V and 0 from J; bases not matched to a gene: 11. Per germline, CDR1 MNHNS and CDR2 SASEGT. The CDR3 nucleotides read TGTGCCAGCAGTGAAGAGGGACAGACGACTAAAATGAACACTGAAGCTTTCTTT. It codes for CASSEEGQTTKMNTEAFF.

The V call is TRBV6-1, the J call TRBJ2-3; TRBD2 aligns across 10 bases. Germline V gene sequence: CDR1 MNHNS, CDR2 SASEGT. This CDR3 spans 20 amino acids. V lost 4 bases, J lost 2 bases, and 18 bases stayed unmatched. Here the CDR3 DNA reads TGTGCCAGCAGTGGAATCGGGCCCGGGGAAGCGGGAGGGGTCACAGATACGCAGTATTTT. This encodes CASSGIGPGEAGGVTDTQYF.

CDR3 nucleotides: TGTGCCAGCAGCGTACGGGCCTCCGGGGGGACAGGGGAGCTGTTTTTT. Residues: CASSVRASGGTGELFF. The V and J genes are TRBV9 and TRBJ2-2; maybe TRBD2 (7 bases). Looked up from germline, CDR1 is SGDLS and CDR2 is YYNGEE. The CDR3 runs to 16 residues. V lost 1 base, J lost 8 bases, and 18 bases lay in between.

The V gene is TRBV19, the J gene TRBJ2-2; no clear D. The CDR3 contains 16 residues. The V end lost 1 base, the J end lost 6 bases, and 15 bases lay between the germline ends. Germline lookup yields CDR1 LNHDA and CDR2 SQIVND (reference sequence). The CDR3 region is CASSIVYRGHPGELFF. The CDR3 nucleotides are TGTGCCAGTAGTATAGTTTACAGAGGCCATCCCGGGGAGCTGTTTTTT.

The genes are TRBV5-1 and TRBJ1-2; TRBD1 matches 8 bases. The CDR3 consists of 15 residues. V trimming: 3 bases; J trimming: 5 bases; junction bases outside the gene matches: 9. Per germline, CDR1 SGHRS and CDR2 YFSETQ. CDR3 sequence: CASSWGQAGGYGYTF. The CDR3 nucleotides read TGCGCCAGCAGCTGGGGACAGGCCGGGGGGTATGGCTACACCTTC. The whole variable domain, filled in from reference TRBV5-1 and TRBJ1-2, reads KAGVTQTPRYLIKTRGQQVTLSCSPISGHRSVSWYQQTPGQGLQFLFEYFSETQRNKGNFPGRFSGRQFSNSRSEMNVSTLELGDSALYLCASSWGQAGGYGYTFGSGTRLTVV.

This rearrangement joins TRBV15 to TRBJ2-7; either TRBD1 or TRBD2 may fit D (5 bases each). This CDR3 is built from 15 residues. Germline V CDR1 and CDR2: LNHNV, YYDKDF (reference sequence). The V end lost 1 base, the J end lost 5 bases, and 15 bases lay between the germline ends. This CDR3 is CATSRGAGSGHEQYF. DNA of the CDR3: TGTGCCACCAGCAGAGGGGCAGGGAGTGGCCACGAGCAGTACTTC.

Worth noting for this clone: The junction differs from germline at one of its ends, possibly a read error. The chain combines TRBV7-7 with TRBJ2-1; 7 nucleotides match TRBD2. CDR3 length equals 14 residues. Germline V gene sequence: CDR1 SSHAT, CDR2 FNYEAQ (reference sequence). CDR3 sequence reads: CASSVGGSNDEQFF. The CDR3 bases are TGTGCTAGCAGCGTGGGGGGGTCGAACGATGAGCAGTTCTTC.

This chain links TRBV30 with TRBJ2-2; either TRBD1 or TRBD2 may supply D (5 bases each). Trimming stripped 4 bases from V and 5 bases from J, with 14 bases between. Germline V gives CDR1 GTSNPN, CDR2 SVGIG (reference sequence). CDR3 length equals 14 residues. DNA for the CDR3: TGTGCCTGGACCGACTGGGGGAGTACCGGGGAGCTGTTTTTT. Protein product: CAWTDWGSTGELFF.

The V and J genes are TRBV27 and TRBJ2-3; no reliable D call. Germline V gives CDR1 MNHEY, CDR2 SMNVEV (reference sequence). V was pared by 3 bases and J by 6 bases, with 10 bases between. CDR3 length: 13 residues. The CDR3 DNA follows: TGTGCCAGCAGTTTTCGAAGATGGGATACGCAGTATTTT. This gives the protein CASSFRRWDTQYF.

The chain employs TRBV2 and TRBJ2-7, with 8 bases identical to TRBD2. The CDR3 consists of 12 residues. Germline V gene data show CDR1 as SNHLY and CDR2 as FYNNEI. V shed 8 bases, J shed 2 bases, and the junction held 2 bases outside the gene matches. The CDR3 DNA is TGTGCCAGCGCAGCGGGGGCCTACGAGCAGTACTTC. Residues: CASAAGAYEQYF. Using reference TRBV2 and TRBJ2-7 for the parts outside the CDR3, the full variable domain is EPEVTQTPSHQVTQMGQEVILRCVPISNHLYFYWYRQILGQKVEFLVSFYNNEISEKSEIFDDQFSVERPDGSNFTLKIRSTKLEDSAMYFCASAAGAYEQYFGPGTRLTVT.

The chain carries TRBV6-5 and TRBJ1-1; D is unresolved. The CDR3 contains 16 residues. V lost 2 bases and J lost 0, with 13 bases in between. The germline CDR1 and CDR2 sequences are MNHEY and SVGAGI. CDR3 bases: TGTGCCAGCAGTTACATTAACCCACCGCTGAACACTGAAGCTTTCTTT. This codes for CASSYINPPLNTEAFF.

Concerning this clone: This sample also contains other DNA sequences that code for the same CDR3. The chain couples TRBV28 to TRBJ2-1; D is uncertain. Germline V gene data show CDR1 as MDHEN and CDR2 as SYDVKM. The CDR3 consists of 11 residues. V was shortened by 6 bases and J by 0 bases, with 0 bases between the two germline ends. The CDR3 sequence: CASSSYNEQFF. In DNA, the CDR3 is TGTGCCAGCAGCTCCTACAATGAGCAGTTCTTC.